The entry that follows covers one TCR beta chain sequence. What it recognizes is unknown. The sample belongs to a study of T cell responses to AZD1222 COVID-19 vaccine. Sequencing used immunoSEQ multiplex PCR; TCRdb keeps in-frame clones, though not all of them. The profile covers 150,000 or so clones, with around 90% appearing a single time and around 1.9% taken by the ten largest. Study-wide points: Clonal diversity was possibly underestimated, and the donors were mostly white British, with more females. Of the AZD1222 recipients, only 5 or 6 were seropositive at baseline. Across spike, vaccine-associated CD4 TCRs were found, dominant at 160-218 and 743-854. Repertoires were sampled only after the peak T cell response.

The CDR3 spans 14 residues. V lost 5 bases and J 2 bases, leaving 10 bases between the germline ends. Germline values: CDR1 SEHNR, CDR2 FQNEAQ (reference sequence). This specimen was peripheral blood, taken on day 0 of AZD1222 vaccination. The chain carries TRBV7-9 and TRBJ1-5; D unresolved. The origin of this receptor is an adult in good health. CDR3 loop: CASSPTDGNQPQHF. DNA for the CDR3: TGTGCCAGCAGCCCCACGGACGGCAATCAGCCCCAGCATTTT.